The 16 T cell receptor beta chains presented below share a single source sample, sequenced in a study of blood T cell repertoires in COVID-19. Method: immunoSEQ multiplex PCR; TCRdb's copy keeps in-frame clones and lacks some. The sample includes around 300,000 clones, nearly 90% of them seen just once. Sequenced: peripheral blood. Receptors were obtained from a woman aged 40 to 55 with COVID-19, enrolled during active disease.

The rearrangement links TRBV19 to TRBJ1-2, with TRBD1 as a possible D gene (6 bases). V gave up 3 bases and J gave up 12 bases, with 17 bases separating them. This CDR3 is 13 amino acids long. Looked up from germline, CDR1 is LNHDA and CDR2 is SQIVND (reference sequence). Here the CDR3 reads CASSIGQNQRHTF. The CDR3 bases are TGTGCCAGTAGTATTGGACAGAATCAAAGACACACCTTC.

This clone was seen once. The V gene is TRBV6-5, the J gene TRBJ2-7, with 8 bases that match TRBD2. Trimming at V came to 2 bases and at J to 1 base, leaving 4 bases not matched to a gene. The CDR3 runs to 15 residues. The germline V gene encodes CDR1 MNHEY and CDR2 SVGAGI. This CDR3 reads CASSYLAGLSYEQYF. The DNA for the CDR3 is TGTGCCAGCAGTTACCTAGCGGGCCTTTCCTACGAGCAGTACTTC.

The chain employs TRBV12-2 and TRBJ2-1; the table's D call, TRBD2, has no DNA check behind it. TRBV12-2 is a listed pseudogene. This CDR3 comprises 19 residues. CDR3 nucleotide sequence: TGTGCAAGTCGCCTCGAGTGGGTCTTGAGCGGAAGTACATACAATGAGCAGTTCTTC. Protein: CASRLEWVLSGSTYNEQFF.

A single count supports this clone. The CDR3, as DNA: TGTGCCAGCAGCCCGACACGTGTGCCCCCCGACAGGGCATCGCTATTTACAGCTGAGCAGTTCTTC. Translated: CASSPTRVPPDRASLFTAEQFF. The J gene is TRBJ2-1, the V gene TRBV4-2; TRBD1 matches at 7 bases. The V and J ends lost 4 bases and 9 bases, in that order; junction bases with no gene match: 33. Per the germline V gene, CDR1 is LGHNA and CDR2 is YNFKEQ. This CDR3 comprises 22 residues.

V is TRBV7-3 and J is TRBJ2-1, with D maybe TRBD2 (5 bases). Germline loops: CDR1 SGHTA, CDR2 FQGTGA. V dropped 2 bases and J dropped 8 bases, with 25 bases sitting between them. The CDR3 contains 18 residues. The DNA for the CDR3 is TGTGCCAGCAGCTTACGGTTCGCGGCTCGTGATTTGAGGGATGAGCAGTTCTTC. Its protein product is CASSLRFAARDLRDEQFF. Filled out from reference TRBV7-3 and TRBJ2-1, the complete variable domain reads GAGVSQTPSNKVTEKGKYVELRCDPISGHTALYWYRQSLGQGPEFLIYFQGTGAADDSGLPNDRFFAVRPEGSVSTLKIQRTERGDSAVYLCASSLRFAARDLRDEQFFGPGTRLTVL.

This chain connects TRBV4-2 to TRBJ2-1; the D is unclear. CDR3 length: 12 residues. V was trimmed by 2 bases and J by 13 bases, leaving 12 bases between them. The V gene's germline CDR1 is LGHNA and CDR2 YNFKEQ. CDR3 amino acids: CASSQSELEQFF. CDR3 coding DNA: TGTGCCAGCAGCCAAAGCGAGCTGGAACAGTTCTTC.

The chain is built from TRBV9 and TRBJ2-3; D unresolved. The CDR3 covers 14 residues. Germline CDR1 is SGDLS and CDR2 is YYNGEE. With 0 bases removed from V and 3 bases from J, the gap between germline ends came to 8 bases. CDR3 in amino acids: CASSVGGVTDTQYF. Here the CDR3 DNA reads TGTGCCAGCAGCGTAGGTGGAGTAACAGATACGCAGTATTTT.

This clone was detected a few times. The chain combines TRBV6-2 or TRBV6-3 with TRBJ1-1; D is undetermined. Germline CDR1 is MNHEY and CDR2 is SVGEGT. CDR3 length: 13 amino acids. Trimming removed 4 bases from V and 1 base from J, with 7 bases in between. CDR3 in amino acids: CASSFMRNTEAFF. CDR3 bases: TGTGCCAGCAGTTTTATGAGGAACACTGAAGCTTTCTTT.

This clone appeared once. V usage is TRBV5-1 and J usage is TRBJ2-1; 8 bases map to TRBD2. The germline V gene encodes CDR1 SGHRS and CDR2 YFSETQ. This CDR3 has 20 amino acids. V was clipped by 4 bases and J by 0 bases; unmatched bases: 18. The CDR3 reads CASSPLTARSGTSSYNEQFF. CDR3 coding DNA: TGCGCCAGCAGCCCCCTGACGGCACGCTCCGGGACTAGCTCCTACAATGAGCAGTTCTTC.

On this clone itself: Germline is not matched at one junction end, which may reflect a read error. The gene calls are TRBV27 and TRBJ2-1; 8 bases match TRBD1. CDR1 MNHEY and CDR2 SMNVEV come from the germline V gene (reference sequence). This CDR3 comprises 13 residues. The CDR3 DNA reads as TGTGCCAGCAGTCTATCCGGGACAGGTGAGCAGTTCTTC. Protein product: CASSLSGTGEQFF.

The chain has TRBV19 and TRBJ1-5; the D gene is possibly TRBD1 (5 bases). Germline CDR1 and CDR2: LNHDA and SQIVND (reference sequence). With 3 bases removed from V and 9 bases from J, the gap between germline ends came to 12 bases. This CDR3 region has 13 residues. CDR3 sequence reads: CASSITGDGPQHF. The DNA of the CDR3 is TGTGCCAGTAGTATTACAGGCGACGGGCCCCAGCATTTT.

The gene calls are TRBV30 and TRBJ1-5; D remains unclear. The V end lost 2 bases, the J end lost 0 bases, and 11 bases lay between the germline ends. The CDR3 is 15 amino acids. Looked up from germline, CDR1 is GTSNPN and CDR2 is SVGIG (reference sequence). In DNA, the CDR3 is TGTGCCTGGAGTACGGGGTTCTATAGCAATCAGCCCCAGCATTTT. This encodes CAWSTGFYSNQPQHF.

J is TRBJ1-2 and V is TRBV25-1; D not resolved. The CDR3 runs 14 residues. V lost 6 bases to trimming and J lost 8 bases, with 19 bases between them. CDR1 is MGHDK and CDR2 is SYGVNS in the germline V gene. The CDR3 spells CASRPRGGIKGYTF. Written as DNA, the CDR3 is TGTGCCAGCAGACCCAGAGGAGGGATTAAGGGCTACACCTTC.

Only one count was recorded for this clone. The chain joins TRBV4-2 to TRBJ2-5; D is unclear. Trimming removed 3 bases at V and 1 base at J, with 9 bases between. This CDR3 region has 14 residues. Germline V gives CDR1 LGHNA, CDR2 YNFKEQ. The CDR3: CASSQGSAQETQYF. CDR3 DNA sequence: TGTGCCAGCAGCCAGGGCAGTGCCCAAGAGACCCAGTACTTC.

The gene calls are TRBV6-2 or TRBV6-3 and TRBJ1-1; D is possibly TRBD1 (5 bases). V was cut by 2 bases and J by 3 bases, with 10 bases left in between. CDR1 is MNHEY and CDR2 is SVGEGT in the germline V gene. The CDR3 extends over 14 amino acids. The CDR3 region has the DNA TGTGCCAGCAGTTACGGTCGGGGGTACACTGAAGCTTTCTTT. Its protein product is CASSYGRGYTEAFF.

The chain has TRBV7-2 and TRBJ1-1; TRBD1 is a possible D gene (6 bases). CDR1 SGHTA and CDR2 FQGNSA come from the germline V gene. The CDR3 is made up of 14 amino acids. Trimming pared 3 bases from V and 5 bases from J, leaving 13 bases between. The CDR3 DNA follows: TGTGCCAGCAGCTTTTTCCCAGGGGATACTGAAGCTTTCTTT. It encodes CASSFFPGDTEAFF.